A single sample is the source of the 13 T cell receptor beta chains below, sequenced in a study of blood T cells in healthy people across ages. Combining a sample-barcoded 5' primer with a J-beta primer mix, a second PCR ran for about 7 to 12 cycles. MiXCR, applied by TCRdb to the 5' RACE reads, yields one record per CDR3 protein. Of more than 1,400,000 distinct CDR3 sequences in the sample, around 39% are singletons; the top ten hold 7.9%. Specimen: blood. All receptors come from a woman aged 18-35 years in good health.

This clonotype was counted between two and nine times. This chain joins TRBV12-3 or TRBV12-4 and TRBJ1-5; 9 bases are shared with TRBD1. The CDR3 totals 15 residues. V was clipped by 6 bases and J by 2 bases; unmatched bases: 5. The CDR3 here is CASRGQGFGNQPQHF. CDR3 nucleotides: TGTGCCAGCAGGGGACAGGGATTCGGCAATCAGCCCCAGCATTTT.

The genes are TRBV7-2 and TRBJ1-1; D possibly corresponds to TRBD1 (5 bases). The CDR3 is 13 amino acids. Germline assignment: CDR1 SGHTA and CDR2 FQGNSA. V lost 5 bases and J lost 4, with 11 bases in between. The CDR3 coding sequence is TGTGCCAGCAGCCGTCCAGGGATCACTGAAGCTTTCTTT. Translation gives CASSRPGITEAFF.

The gene calls are TRBV12-3 or TRBV12-4 and TRBJ2-5, with 7 bases matching TRBD2. The J call is uncertain, as TRBJ2-7 better fits the DNA end. This CDR3 has 15 amino acids. For the CDR3, the DNA is TGTGCCAGCAGCTCTCCCGGGAGCGGGATATACGAGCAGTACTTC. It encodes CASSSPGSGIYEQYF.

This clonotype was seen a handful of times. This chain connects TRBV29-1 to TRBJ2-3; D is perhaps TRBD2 (9 bases). CDR3 length: 15 amino acids. V was cut by 6 bases and J by 1 base, with 17 bases left in between. The germline V gene has CDR1 SQVTM and CDR2 ANQGSEA. The CDR3 region has the DNA TGCAGCGTGGCGGGGGGGACAGGACGCACAGATACGCAGTATTTT. Translating it yields CSVAGGTGRTDTQYF.

In its sample, this clonotype was seen a few times. The chain has TRBV18 and TRBJ1-2; D unresolved. The CDR3 spans 16 residues. V lost 1 base to trimming and J lost 5 bases, with 17 bases between them. Germline V gene data show CDR1 as KGHSH and CDR2 as LQKENI. In nucleotides, the CDR3 is TGTGCCAGCTCACCACTAGAGAAAGGATGGTCGTATGGCTACACCTTC. The encoded protein is CASSPLEKGWSYGYTF.

This clonotype was seen a handful of times. The CDR3 DNA follows: TGTGCCAGCAGCCCCACGCCGGGGGGTACAGATACGCAGTATTTT. Amino acids: CASSPTPGGTDTQYF. The chain uses TRBV7-9 and TRBJ2-3; 7 nucleotides match TRBD2. V trimming: 5 bases; J trimming: 3 bases; junction bases outside the gene matches: 8. The CDR3 runs 15 residues. The germline V gene has CDR1 SEHNR and CDR2 FQNEAQ (reference sequence).

The gene calls are TRBV20-1 and TRBJ1-2, with unresolved D. Trimming shortened V by 6 bases and J by 9 bases, and 14 bases separated the two germline ends. This CDR3 has 11 residues. Germline V lookup: CDR1 DFQATT, CDR2 SNEGSKA (reference sequence). The CDR3 DNA follows: TGCAGTGCCGTCCAGATTATCAGCTACACCTTC. Encoded protein: CSAVQIISYTF.

V usage is TRBV28 and J usage is TRBJ1-4; tentatively, D is TRBD1 (6 bases). The CDR3 has 15 residues. V was pared by 4 bases and J by 8 bases, with 17 bases between. CDR1 and CDR2 (germline): MDHEN, SYDVKM. The CDR3 region has the DNA TGTGCCAGCAGTTCAGCAGGGACATATCAGGAAAAACTGTTTTTT. This encodes CASSSAGTYQEKLFF. Based on the CDR3 plus reference TRBV28 and TRBJ1-4, the full variable domain is DVKVTQSSRYLVKRTGEKVFLECVQDMDHENMFWYRQDPGLGLRLIYFSYDVKMKEKGDIPEGYSVSREKKERFSLILESASTNQTSMYLCASSSAGTYQEKLFFGSGTQLSVL.

DNA for the CDR3: TGTGCCAGCAGTTATCGACCCCCGGGACAGGGGGCTGGCACAGATACGCAGTATTTT. Translated, it gives CASSYRPPGQGAGTDTQYF. V usage is TRBV6-5 and J usage is TRBJ2-3; 12 nucleotides align to TRBD1. The CDR3 spans 19 residues. Per the germline V gene, CDR1 is MNHEY and CDR2 is SVGAGI. V gave up 3 bases and J gave up 1 base; unmatched junction bases: 11.

The V gene is TRBV6-5, the J gene TRBJ2-7; D is unresolved. Germline CDR1 and CDR2: MNHEY and SVGAGI. The CDR3 consists of 14 residues. V was shortened by 5 bases and J by 3 bases, with 14 bases between the two germline ends. CDR3 loop: CASSLLDGNYEQYF. Written as DNA, the CDR3 is TGTGCCAGCAGTCTTCTGGACGGCAACTACGAGCAGTACTTC.

This chain links TRBV20-1 with TRBJ2-5; TRBD2 agrees at 9 bases. The V segment lost 0 bases and the J segment 4 bases; nucleotides outside the gene matches: 3. Germline assignment: CDR1 DFQATT and CDR2 SNEGSKA (reference sequence). The CDR3 is 14 residues long. DNA of the CDR3: TGCAGTGCTAGAGAAGGGCGGGGGGGAGAGACCCAGTACTTC. Translated: CSAREGRGGETQYF.

The chain couples TRBV20-1 to TRBJ2-1; 8 bases are a match to TRBD2. This CDR3 has 11 amino acids. CDR1 is DFQATT and CDR2 is SNEGSKA in the germline V gene (reference sequence). The CDR3 protein is CSPGGYNEQFF. The CDR3 nucleotides are TGCAGCCCGGGAGGGTACAATGAGCAGTTCTTC.

This clonotype occurred a few times. The chain couples TRBV7-9 to TRBJ2-7, with 8 bases fitting TRBD1. The CDR3 contains 15 residues. Germline loops: CDR1 SEHNR, CDR2 FQNEAQ (reference sequence). The V segment lost 1 base and the J segment 4 bases; nucleotides outside the gene matches: 6. CDR3 sequence: CASSLVVQGAYEQYF. The CDR3 coding sequence is TGTGCCAGCAGCTTAGTCGTCCAGGGGGCTTACGAGCAGTACTTC. Combining the CDR3 with reference TRBV7-9 and TRBJ2-7 gives the whole variable domain DTGVSQNPRHKITKRGQNVTFRCDPISEHNRLYWYRQTLGQGPEFLTYFQNEAQLEKSRLLSDRFSAERPKGSFSTLEIQRTEQGDSAMYLCASSLVVQGAYEQYFGPGTRLTVT.